These 13 T cell receptor beta chains originate from one sample sequenced in a study of T cell responses to AZD1222 COVID-19 vaccine. Some clones are missing from TCRdb's copy, which holds only in-frame ones; the method was immunoSEQ multiplex PCR. The sample has 80,000 or so clones, around nine tenths seen once; the top ten hold over 3%. The input for sequencing was peripheral blood, taken 28 days after the second AZD1222 dose. These receptors were collected from an adult who received the AZD1222 COVID-19 vaccine.

V usage is TRBV30 and J usage is TRBJ2-1, with 8 bases aligning to TRBD1. CDR3 length: 15 residues. Germline V CDR1 and CDR2: GTSNPN, SVGIG (reference sequence). Trimming cost V 4 bases and J 9 bases; bases outside gene matches: 14. This CDR3 reads CAWTSGQGDTTEQFF. CDR3 coding DNA: TGTGCCTGGACGAGTGGACAGGGAGACACCACTGAGCAGTTCTTC.

The gene calls are TRBV6-4 and TRBJ1-2; D not certain. Germline V lookup: CDR1 MRHNA, CDR2 SNTAGT. The CDR3 consists of 12 residues. V shed 3 bases and J shed 1 base, with 3 bases lying between them. CDR3 sequence: CASSDGNYGYTF. As DNA, the CDR3 is TGTGCCAGCAGTGATGGTAACTATGGCTACACCTTC.

The genes are TRBV2 and TRBJ2-6; 10 positions match TRBD1. Per germline, CDR1 SNHLY and CDR2 FYNNEI. The V and J ends lost 9 bases and 3 bases, in that order; junction bases with no gene match: 14. The CDR3 covers 18 residues. CDR3 residues: CARNPPGTGEYGANVLTF. The CDR3 bases are TGTGCCAGAAATCCTCCCGGGACAGGGGAGTATGGGGCCAACGTCCTGACTTTC.

This chain links TRBV27 with TRBJ2-1; 8 nucleotides match TRBD2. Germline CDR1 is MNHEY and CDR2 is SMNVEV (reference sequence). CDR3 length: 18 amino acids. The J segment lost 9 bases and the V segment lost 0 bases, leaving 16 bases of the junction unmatched. DNA of the CDR3: TGTGCCAGCAGTTTATCGGGTCTGGCTAGCGGGCGGGCCGGTGAGCAGTTCTTC. Protein: CASSLSGLASGRAGEQFF.

The V call is TRBV9, the J call TRBJ2-5; weak D call: TRBD1 (7 bases). V was cut by 4 bases and J by 4 bases, with 14 bases left in between. The CDR3 is 14 amino acids. In germline, CDR1 is SGDLS, CDR2 YYNGEE. CDR3 DNA: TGTGCCAGCAGCTACCGACAGGGAGGAGAGACCCAGTACTTC. The encoded protein is CASSYRQGGETQYF. The complete variable domain, with remaining parts taken from reference TRBV9 and TRBJ2-5, reads DSGVTQTPKHLITATGQRVTLRCSPRSGDLSVYWYQQSLDQGLQFLIQYYNGEERAKGNILERFSAQQFPDLHSELNLSSLELGDSALYFCASSYRQGGETQYFGPGTRLLVL.

This clone counts as medium-sized. The V and J genes are TRBV30 and TRBJ1-1; D is unclear. This CDR3 comprises 13 residues. Trimming removed 4 bases from V and 5 bases from J, with 14 bases in between. Germline-derived CDR1 and CDR2 are GTSNPN and SVGIG (reference sequence). CDR3 bases: TGTGCCTGGACCCCAACCGAGCATACTGAAGCTTTCTTT. This gives the protein CAWTPTEHTEAFF.

The CDR3 loop reads CASSLGAFSGNTIYF. In nucleotides, the CDR3 is TGTGCCAGCAGTCTCGGGGCGTTCTCTGGAAACACCATATATTTT. The chain couples TRBV6-5 to TRBJ1-3; D might be TRBD1 (5 bases). The CDR3 contains 15 residues. V lost 5 bases and J lost 0, with 11 bases in between. CDR1 and CDR2 (germline): MNHEY, SVGAGI.

With respect to this clone: The sample has other DNA sequences that encode this CDR3 too. V usage is TRBV9 and J usage is TRBJ1-5; 8 nucleotides line up with TRBD1. The V gene end was trimmed by 0 bases and the J gene end by 6 bases; junction bases not matched to a gene: 5. Germline assignment: CDR1 SGDLS and CDR2 YYNGEE. This CDR3 has 15 amino acids. The CDR3, as DNA: TGTGCCAGCAGCGTAGGACAGGGGTTTCGTCAGCCCCAGCATTTT. As protein: CASSVGQGFRQPQHF.

The V gene is TRBV7-8, the J gene TRBJ2-3; D is ambiguous. Germline assignment: CDR1 SGHVS and CDR2 FQNEAQ. CDR3 length: 14 amino acids. Between the trimmed V and J ends, which lost 4 bases and 0 bases, there was a span of 8 bases. Here the CDR3 reads CASSSSSSTDTQYF. CDR3 in DNA: TGTGCCAGCAGCTCCTCCTCTAGCACAGATACGCAGTATTTT.

The chain employs TRBV5-6 and TRBJ2-7, with D unresolved. In germline, CDR1 is SGHDT, CDR2 YYEEEE. The CDR3 has 14 amino acids. V was clipped by 0 bases and J by 1 base, with 8 bases between them. CDR3 in DNA: TGTGCCAGCAGCTTGGTAACGGTGTCCTACGAGCAGTACTTC. This codes for CASSLVTVSYEQYF.

The chain carries TRBV5-1 and TRBJ1-5; 7 bases line up with TRBD1. CDR3 length equals 14 residues. Germline assignment: CDR1 SGHRS and CDR2 YFSETQ. Losses at the gene ends were 1 base for V and 4 bases for J; bases not matched to a gene: 2. CDR3 in DNA: TGCGCCAGCAGCTTGACAGGGGAAAATCAGCCCCAGCATTTT. Residues: CASSLTGENQPQHF.

This chain joins TRBV7-2 and TRBJ1-1; D ambiguous. Trimming shortened V by 5 bases and J by 5 bases, and 12 bases separated the two germline ends. This CDR3 is built from 13 residues. Germline CDR1 reads SGHTA; CDR2 reads FQGNSA. The CDR3 sequence is CASSPDGRTEAFF. CDR3 nucleotides: TGTGCCAGCAGCCCAGACGGGAGGACTGAAGCTTTCTTT.

The chain couples TRBV6-1 to TRBJ1-3; D gene unclear. Trimming left V 2 bases short and J 4 bases short, with 6 bases between. The CDR3 is 13 residues long. Germline CDR1 is MNHNS and CDR2 is SASEGT. The CDR3 DNA reads TGTGCCAGCAGTGAATGGAGGGGAAACACCATATATTTT. Amino acids: CASSEWRGNTIYF.